The clone carrying this T cell receptor (beta chain) was seen just once. This entry is derived from a study of graft-versus-host responses after intestinal transplantation. Study as a whole: Multivisceral, liver-intestinal, or isolated intestinal transplants were performed in recipients. For 3 to 4 years after anti-thymocyte globulin induction, all recipients took tacrolimus and steroids. Findings and limits, study-wide: In recipient marrow, GvH clones were found, and some appeared first in ileum or blood. Early after transplant, HvG declines were associated with peak levels of circulating GvH clones.

Responders labeled with CFSE (roughly 200,000) were plated with roughly 200,000 irradiated, violet-dye-labeled stimulators. TCRdb's table, derived via immunoSEQ multiplex PCR, lists solely in-frame clones and lacks some. The repertoire holds more than 10,000 clones, 30% seen once, with approximately 2.9% in the top ten. CDR3 length: 14 amino acids. V was trimmed by 5 bases and J by 7 bases, leaving 15 bases between them. The germline gives CDR1 SEHNR, CDR2 FQNEAQ (reference sequence). Material: alloreactive CD8+ T cells from a mixed lymphocyte reaction culture, obtained before intestinal transplant. As to subset: CFSE-low proliferating T cells sorted from roughly six-day pre-transplant mixed lymphocyte reaction (GvH or HvG direction). The chain employs TRBV7-9 and TRBJ2-1; the D gene is possibly TRBD1 (5 bases). The receptor comes from a human patient who received an intestinal transplant. This CDR3 reads CASSPLGPGNEQFF. The CDR3 bases are TGTGCCAGCAGCCCCTTGGGCCCAGGGAATGAGCAGTTCTTC.